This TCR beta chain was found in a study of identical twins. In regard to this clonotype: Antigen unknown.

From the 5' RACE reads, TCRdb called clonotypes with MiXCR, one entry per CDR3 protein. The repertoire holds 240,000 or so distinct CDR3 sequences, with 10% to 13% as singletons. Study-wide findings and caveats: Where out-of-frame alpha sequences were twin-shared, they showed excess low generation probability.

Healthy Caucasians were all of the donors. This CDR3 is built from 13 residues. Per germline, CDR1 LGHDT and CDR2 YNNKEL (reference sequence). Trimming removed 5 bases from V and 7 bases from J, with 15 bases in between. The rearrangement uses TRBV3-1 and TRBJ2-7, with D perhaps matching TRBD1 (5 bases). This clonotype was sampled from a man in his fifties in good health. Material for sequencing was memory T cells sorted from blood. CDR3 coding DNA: TGTGCCAGCAGCTCGGTGGCAGGGAAAGAGCAGTACTTC. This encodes CASSSVAGKEQYF.